This T cell receptor (beta chain) was retrieved from a study of immune reconstitution after stem cell transplant in scleroderma (dated by TCRdb to the late 2010s). This clonotype was found a few times. Its antigen is still unknown. The input lacks base qualities; no much larger clone sits a single base away. Library prep was done by RT-PCR. TCRdb names Illumina MiSeq as the instrument used. In-frame beta chains were kept once TCRdb had trimmed the public reads at Q25 with fastp and called clones with MiXCR. Each entry is one CDR3 protein sequence, shown with its most common DNA and genes. The sample table records around 6,000 distinct CDR3 sequences; roughly 8% of these occur just once. The ten largest make up roughly 9.1% of the sample. Trimming takes 4 bases off V and 5 bases off J; junction bases not matched to a gene: 2. Looking up the germline V gene (reference sequence) yields CDR1 PRHDT and CDR2 FYEKMQ. Counted from cysteine to phenylalanine, this CDR3 has 14 amino acids. Only the CDR3 part of the read is kept: 42 bases, read in frame from the first base.

The clonotype comes from a male donor with systemic sclerosis. The chain joins TRBV13 to TRBJ2-1; 10 central nucleotides agree with TRBD2. Specimen collection occurred before or after autologous hematopoietic stem cell transplantation (not recorded which). The DNA sequence follows: TGTGCCAGCAGCTCCGGGACTAGCGACAATGAGCAGTTCTTC. It is translated as CASSSGTSDNEQFF.